A single sample is the source of the 25 T cell receptor beta chains below, sequenced in a study of beta chain features in type 1 diabetes listed by TCRdb under 2018. The library came from the immunoSEQ multiplex PCR assay. The High Capacity cDNA Reverse Transcription Kit was used to reverse transcribe all of the isolated RNA, meaning that expressed TCRB transcripts were what got sequenced. TCRdb retrieved this table from immuneACCESS and kept in-frame rearrangements only. Not all clones are present; in checked studies, unresolved V genes account for under half, and no reason is known for the remainder. The sample profile shows approximately 380,000 clones; over 13% of them were found once. Clones ranked in the top ten supply approximately 0.02% of the sample. Sequencing was performed on naive CD4+ T cells from blood. This specimen's cell subset or site label, per the study, means: true naive CD4+ T cells. These TCRs come from a woman aged 18-30 years in good health.

This chain uses TRBV28 with TRBJ2-1; D is possibly TRBD2 (5 bases). The V end lost 6 bases, the J end lost 5 bases, and 11 bases lay between the germline ends. From germline, CDR1 is MDHEN and CDR2 SYDVKM. The CDR3 totals 13 residues. The CDR3 DNA is TGTGCCAGCAGGAGGGATATGGACAATGAGCAGTTCTTC. Translation gives CASRRDMDNEQFF.

The J gene is TRBJ1-3, the V gene TRBV6-5; D gene unclear. The CDR3 runs to 15 residues. Deletions cut 2 bases from V and 1 base from J, with 9 bases between. Germline-derived CDR1 and CDR2 are MNHEY and SVGAGI. For the CDR3, the DNA is TGTGCCAGCAGTTACGCCCGAGCTTCTGGAAACACCATATATTTT. Its translation: CASSYARASGNTIYF.

The chain joins TRBV5-1 to TRBJ1-2; a possible D gene is TRBD1 (6 bases). This CDR3 has 14 residues. Germline V gene data show CDR1 as SGHRS and CDR2 as YFSETQ. The ends were cut back, 3 bases at V and 0 bases at J, with 9 bases in the middle. DNA for the CDR3: TGCGCCAGCAGCTATGGACAGTCTAACTATGGCTACACCTTC. This gives the protein CASSYGQSNYGYTF.

The chain links TRBV10-3 to TRBJ2-1; 7 bases agree with TRBD2. Trimming cost V 0 bases and J 8 bases; bases outside gene matches: 13. CDR1 ENHRY and CDR2 SYGVKD come from the germline V gene. This CDR3 contains 17 residues. The CDR3 is CAISESLGQVAGDEQFF. The CDR3 DNA follows: TGTGCCATCAGTGAGTCGTTGGGGCAGGTGGCGGGAGATGAGCAGTTCTTC.

This sequence joins TRBV2 and TRBJ2-1; 7 bases line up with TRBD2. With 7 bases clipped from V and 4 bases from J, the junction kept 13 bases outside the gene matches. The CDR3 consists of 16 residues. Germline CDR1 is SNHLY and CDR2 is FYNNEI. CDR3 bases: TGTGCCAGCACTTTAGGGTTGCGGGGGATGTACAATGAGCAGTTCTTC. It yields the protein CASTLGLRGMYNEQFF. Complete variable domain (other parts from reference TRBV2 and TRBJ2-1): EPEVTQTPSHQVTQMGQEVILRCVPISNHLYFYWYRQILGQKVEFLVSFYNNEISEKSEIFDDQFSVERPDGSNFTLKIRSTKLEDSAMYFCASTLGLRGMYNEQFFGPGTRLTVL.

The CDR3 coding sequence is TGTGCCTGGAGTGTAGGCAGGGTTTTCCGCCAAGCCGGGGAGCTGTTTTTT. Amino acids: CAWSVGRVFRQAGELFF. This rearrangement joins TRBV30 to TRBJ2-2; a weak D match, TRBD1 (5 bases). Germline CDR1 and CDR2: GTSNPN and SVGIG (reference sequence). The CDR3 runs to 17 residues. The germline V and J ends were trimmed by 0 bases and 6 bases, with 20 bases remaining between them. The entire variable domain, with the rest obtained from reference TRBV30 and TRBJ2-2, is as follows: SQTIHQWPATLVQPVGSPLSLECTVEGTSNPNLYWYRQAAGRGLQLLFYSVGIGQISSEVPQNLSASRPQDRQFILSSKKLLLSDSGFYLCAWSVGRVFRQAGELFFGEGSRLTVL.

The genes are TRBV18 and TRBJ1-4, with D unresolved. In germline, CDR1 is KGHSH, CDR2 LQKENI. This CDR3 spans 15 amino acids. The ends were cut back, 1 base at V and 0 bases at J, with 6 bases in the middle. The CDR3 is CASSPLLTTNEKLFF. For the CDR3, the DNA is TGTGCCAGCTCACCACTTCTTACAACTAATGAAAAACTGTTTTTT.

The rearrangement links TRBV28 to TRBJ1-4; weak D call: TRBD1 (5 bases). The CDR3 contains 16 residues. With 2 bases removed from V and 0 bases from J, the gap between germline ends came to 10 bases. CDR1 is MDHEN and CDR2 is SYDVKM in the germline V gene. The chain's CDR3 is CASSLLTAATNEKLFF. Written as DNA, the CDR3 is TGTGCCAGCAGTTTACTGACAGCTGCAACTAATGAAAAACTGTTTTTT.

V gene TRBV28 combines with J gene TRBJ1-2; D might be TRBD1 (5 bases). Trimming took 5 bases from V and 4 from J, leaving 14 bases between them. Germline V gives CDR1 MDHEN, CDR2 SYDVKM. The CDR3 spans 14 residues. CDR3 amino acids: CASSPTTGTYGYTF. The CDR3 bases are TGTGCCAGCAGTCCGACAACAGGAACCTATGGCTACACCTTC.

The chain has TRBV19 and TRBJ2-5; 9 nucleotides align to TRBD2. Germline CDR1 is LNHDA and CDR2 is SQIVND (reference sequence). CDR3 length equals 14 residues. V was clipped by 7 bases and J by 4 bases; unmatched bases: 7. CDR3 amino acids: CASKGLASPETQYF. CDR3 nucleotide sequence: TGTGCCAGTAAAGGACTAGCGTCGCCAGAGACCCAGTACTTC. Variable domain in full (rest from reference TRBV19 and TRBJ2-5): DGGITQSPKYLFRKEGQNVTLSCEQNLNHDAMYWYRQDPGQGLRLIYYSQIVNDFQKGDIAEGYSVSREKKESFPLTVTSAQKNPTAFYLCASKGLASPETQYFGPGTRLLVL.

The chain carries TRBV7-8 and TRBJ1-2, with 7 bases that match TRBD1. Germline V gene lookup returns CDR1 SGHVS and CDR2 FQNEAQ. The CDR3 loop spans 14 amino acids. The V and J ends lost 5 bases and 6 bases, in that order; junction bases with no gene match: 9. CDR3 bases: TGTGCCAGCAGCAGAGACAGGGTCGTCAATGGCTACACCTTC. Encoded protein: CASSRDRVVNGYTF.

The genes are TRBV2 and TRBJ2-7; 8 nucleotides agree with TRBD2. The junction had 3 bases not matched to a gene; V was cut back by 1 base and J by 4 bases. The CDR3 extends over 14 amino acids. The germline gives CDR1 SNHLY, CDR2 FYNNEI. DNA of the CDR3: TGTGCCAGCAGTGAAGACGGGAGGGGGTACGAGCAGTACTTC. It is translated as CASSEDGRGYEQYF.

A few counts support this clone. The V gene is TRBV19, the J gene TRBJ2-5; weak D call: TRBD1 (5 bases). V shed 9 bases and J shed 6 bases, with 17 bases lying between them. CDR3 length: 13 residues. Germline lookup yields CDR1 LNHDA and CDR2 SQIVND (reference sequence). CDR3 residues: CASRAGQMKTQYF. CDR3 DNA: TGTGCCAGCAGGGCTGGCCAAATGAAGACCCAGTACTTC.

V is TRBV27 and J is TRBJ1-1; D is uncertain. V dropped 1 base and J dropped 1 base, with 13 bases sitting between them. The CDR3 is 16 amino acids. Germline CDR1 and CDR2: MNHEY and SMNVEV (reference sequence). The CDR3 reads CASSLFNRFSNTEAFF. In nucleotides, the CDR3 is TGTGCCAGCAGTTTATTCAACAGATTTTCGAACACTGAAGCTTTCTTT.

The chain employs TRBV9 and TRBJ2-5, with D possibly matching TRBD2 (6 bases). Trimming removed 2 bases from V and 1 base from J, with 9 bases in between. Germline CDR1 SGDLS, CDR2 YYNGEE. The CDR3 has 14 residues. The CDR3 sequence: CASSVGTAQETQYF. The DNA for the CDR3 is TGTGCCAGCAGCGTCGGGACTGCCCAAGAGACCCAGTACTTC.

This chain joins TRBV25-1 and TRBJ1-1; 7 bases are a match to TRBD1. The V segment lost 4 bases and the J segment 10 bases; nucleotides outside the gene matches: 6. This CDR3 has 12 amino acids. Germline V gene data show CDR1 as MGHDK and CDR2 as SYGVNS. Written as DNA, the CDR3 is TGTGCCAGCAGTGGGGGGACAGATCGAGCTTTCTTT. Protein: CASSGGTDRAFF.

V gene TRBV9 combines with J gene TRBJ2-3; tentatively, D is TRBD1 (6 bases). CDR1 is SGDLS, CDR2 YYNGEE, per germline. Trimming shortened V by 6 bases and J by 4 bases, and 15 bases separated the two germline ends. This CDR3 is built from 14 residues. As DNA, the CDR3 is TGTGCCAGCAACGGACAGAAGTGGGCAGATACGCAGTATTTT. This sequence encodes CASNGQKWADTQYF.

This clone was seen only a few times. V and J are TRBV14 and TRBJ2-1; TRBD2 matches at 8 bases. The V gene end was trimmed by 1 base and the J gene end by 10 bases; junction bases not matched to a gene: 9. The CDR3 length is 15 residues. Germline-derived CDR1 and CDR2 are SGHDN and FVKESK. CDR3 DNA: TGTGCCAGCAGCCAAGTCTTGCGGGAGGTCGGCGAGCAGTTCTTC. It is translated as CASSQVLREVGEQFF. The full variable domain, completed using reference TRBV14 and TRBJ2-1, is EAGVTQFPSHSVIEKGQTVTLRCDPISGHDNLYWYRRVMGKEIKFLLHFVKESKQDESGMPNNRFLAERTGGTYSTLKVQPAELEDSGVYFCASSQVLREVGEQFFGPGTRLTVL.

This clone was detected only a few times. This sequence joins TRBV29-1 and TRBJ2-3; the D gene is possibly TRBD1 (6 bases). The CDR3 extends over 14 amino acids. CDR1 and CDR2 (germline): SQVTM, ANQGSEA. The V end lost 7 bases, the J end lost 0 bases, and 14 bases lay between the germline ends. CDR3 in amino acids: CSAPRQASTDTQYF. CDR3 DNA sequence: TGCAGCGCCCCACGACAGGCCAGCACAGATACGCAGTATTTT.

This chain connects TRBV6-5 to TRBJ1-4; TRBD1 aligns across 9 bases. Germline assignment: CDR1 MNHEY and CDR2 SVGAGI. The V gene end was trimmed by 2 bases and the J gene end by 10 bases; junction bases not matched to a gene: 5. This CDR3 has 14 residues. The CDR3 loop reads CASSYGTGLGKLFF. For the CDR3, the DNA is TGTGCCAGCAGTTACGGGACAGGGTTGGGAAAACTGTTTTTT.

This clone has just a few counts. This chain joins TRBV5-6 and TRBJ2-1, with 11 bases lining up with TRBD2. Germline CDR1 is SGHDT and CDR2 is YYEEEE. Germline trimming cut 2 bases from V and 7 bases from J; bases unmatched to any gene: 5. CDR3 length equals 15 residues. The DNA of the CDR3 is TGTGCCAGCAGCTTCCGGGCTAGCGGGAGGAATGAGCAGTTCTTC. Translation: CASSFRASGRNEQFF.

A few counts support this clone. The chain joins TRBV11-1 to TRBJ2-2, with 11 nucleotides matching TRBD2. This CDR3 region has 15 residues. Germline trimming cut 5 bases from V and 7 bases from J; bases unmatched to any gene: 6. CDR1 and CDR2 from the germline V gene are SGHAT and FQDESV (reference sequence). The CDR3 DNA is TGTGCCAGCAGCATTAGCGGGAGGGCCCGCGGGGAGCTGTTTTTT. Encoded protein: CASSISGRARGELFF. The entire variable domain, with the rest obtained from reference TRBV11-1 and TRBJ2-2, is as follows: EAEVAQSPRYKITEKSQAVAFWCDPISGHATLYWYRQILGQGPELLVQFQDESVVDDSQLPKDRFSAERLKGVDSTLKIQPAELGDSAMYLCASSISGRARGELFFGEGSRLTVL.

There are a few counts of this clone. The chain is built from TRBV7-3 and TRBJ2-5, with D maybe TRBD1 (6 bases). This CDR3 region has 14 residues. Germline V CDR1 and CDR2: SGHTA, FQGTGA. Trimming took 5 bases from V and 5 from J, leaving 15 bases between them. The CDR3 DNA is TGTGCCAGCAGCCCCACAGGGTGGGGGGAGACCCAGTACTTC. It encodes CASSPTGWGETQYF.

This clone has just a few counts. The gene calls are TRBV5-1 and TRBJ2-7; D is perhaps TRBD2 (5 bases). The CDR3 has 17 residues. Germline lookup yields CDR1 SGHRS and CDR2 YFSETQ. The V and J ends lost 4 bases and 0 bases respectively, with 20 bases between them. The CDR3: CASSPTLGPQSSYEQYF. The CDR3 coding sequence is TGCGCCAGCAGCCCAACACTAGGGCCGCAAAGCTCCTACGAGCAGTACTTC.

The chain's CDR3 is CSVEGSPSYNEQFF. DNA of the CDR3: TGCAGCGTTGAGGGGAGCCCTAGCTACAATGAGCAGTTCTTC. The J gene is TRBJ2-1, the V gene TRBV29-1; possibly TRBD2 for D (5 bases). The V end lost 3 bases, the J end lost 3 bases, and 12 bases lay between the germline ends. Germline V gene sequence: CDR1 SQVTM, CDR2 ANQGSEA. This CDR3 is 14 amino acids long.